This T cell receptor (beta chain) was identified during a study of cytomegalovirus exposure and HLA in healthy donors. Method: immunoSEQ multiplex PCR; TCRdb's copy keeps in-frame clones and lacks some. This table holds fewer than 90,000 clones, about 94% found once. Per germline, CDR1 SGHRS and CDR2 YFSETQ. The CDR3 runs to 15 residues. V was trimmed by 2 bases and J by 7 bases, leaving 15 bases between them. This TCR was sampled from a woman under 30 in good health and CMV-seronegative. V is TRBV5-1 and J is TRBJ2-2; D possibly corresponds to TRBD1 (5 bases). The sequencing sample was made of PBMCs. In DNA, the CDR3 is TGCGCCAGCAGCTTTGCCCATCAGACAGACGGGGAGCTGTTTTTT. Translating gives CASSFAHQTDGELFF.